This entry describes one TCR beta chain. The antigen is not known. The data were obtained in a study of post-analysis software for immune sequencing data. The TCR beta cDNA libraries contained unique molecular identifiers. The T cell input of about 0.85 to 10 million gave roughly 0.5 million cDNA molecules. TCRdb itself ran the PCR reads through MiXCR, one entry per CDR3 protein. The data contain about 820,000 distinct CDR3 sequences, approximately 53% of them singletons. General study points: In multiple sclerosis, normalized Chao1 diversity was significantly below that of controls. When the samples were clustered directly with F measure, those that had been prepared in the same batch showed strong co-clustering.

The clonotype originates from a girl aged 5-17 years with multiple sclerosis. Specimen: blood.

CDR3 protein: CACWGTANYGYTF. CDR3 nucleotide sequence: TGTGCCTGCTGGGGGACTGCCAACTATGGCTACACCTTC. This sequence joins TRBV7-9 and TRBJ1-2, with D possibly TRBD1 on 5 matching bases. CDR3 length: 13 amino acids. Germline lookup yields CDR1 SEHNR and CDR2 FQNEAQ (reference sequence). With 11 bases removed from V and 2 bases from J, the gap between germline ends came to 15 bases.